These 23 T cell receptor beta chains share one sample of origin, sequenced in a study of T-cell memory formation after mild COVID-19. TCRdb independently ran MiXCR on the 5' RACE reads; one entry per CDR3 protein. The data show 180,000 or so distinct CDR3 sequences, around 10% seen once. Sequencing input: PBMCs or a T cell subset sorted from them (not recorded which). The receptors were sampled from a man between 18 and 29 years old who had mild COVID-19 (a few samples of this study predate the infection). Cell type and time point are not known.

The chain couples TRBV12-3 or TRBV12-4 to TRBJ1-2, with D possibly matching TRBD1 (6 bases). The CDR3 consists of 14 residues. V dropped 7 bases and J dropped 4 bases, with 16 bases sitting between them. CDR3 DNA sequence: TGTGCCAGCACTAAACAGGGAACGGGCTATGGCTACACCTTC. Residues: CASTKQGTGYGYTF.

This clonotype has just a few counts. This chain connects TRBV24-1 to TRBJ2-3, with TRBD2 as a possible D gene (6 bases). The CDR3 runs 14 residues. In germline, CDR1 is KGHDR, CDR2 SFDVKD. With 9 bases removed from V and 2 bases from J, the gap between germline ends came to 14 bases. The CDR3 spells CATGLGGDTDTQYF. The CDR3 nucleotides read TGTGCCACCGGCTTAGGCGGGGACACAGATACGCAGTATTTT.

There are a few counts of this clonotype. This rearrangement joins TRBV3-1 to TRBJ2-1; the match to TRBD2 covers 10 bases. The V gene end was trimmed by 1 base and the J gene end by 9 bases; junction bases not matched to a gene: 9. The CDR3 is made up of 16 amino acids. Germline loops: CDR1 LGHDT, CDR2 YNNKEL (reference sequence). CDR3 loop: CASSQGLAGAPSEQFF. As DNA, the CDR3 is TGTGCCAGCAGCCAAGGTCTAGCGGGGGCACCCAGTGAGCAGTTCTTC.

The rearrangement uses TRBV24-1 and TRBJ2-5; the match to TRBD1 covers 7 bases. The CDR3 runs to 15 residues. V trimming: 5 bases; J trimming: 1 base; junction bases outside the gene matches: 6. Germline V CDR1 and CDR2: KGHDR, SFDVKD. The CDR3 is CATSGAGGFQETQYF. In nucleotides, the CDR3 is TGTGCCACCAGTGGGGCAGGGGGATTCCAAGAGACCCAGTACTTC.

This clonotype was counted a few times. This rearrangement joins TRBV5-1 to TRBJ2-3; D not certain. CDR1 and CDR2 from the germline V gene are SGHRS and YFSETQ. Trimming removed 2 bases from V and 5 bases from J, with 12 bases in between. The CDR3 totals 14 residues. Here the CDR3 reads CASSFSTIGDTQYF. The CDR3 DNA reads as TGCGCCAGCAGCTTCTCGACCATTGGAGATACGCAGTATTTT.

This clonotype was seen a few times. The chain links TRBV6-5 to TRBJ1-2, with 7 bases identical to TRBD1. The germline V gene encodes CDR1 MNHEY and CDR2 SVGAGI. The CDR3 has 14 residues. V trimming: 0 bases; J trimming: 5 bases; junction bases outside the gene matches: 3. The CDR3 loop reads CASSYSDRAYGYTF. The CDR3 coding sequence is TGTGCCAGCAGTTACTCCGACAGGGCGTATGGCTACACCTTC.

CDR3 region: CASSSTGNTIYF. The CDR3 coding sequence is TGTGCCAGCAGCTCTACTGGAAACACCATATATTTT. The chain is built from TRBV7-9 and TRBJ1-3; no firm D call. The V gene's germline CDR1 is SEHNR and CDR2 FQNEAQ (reference sequence). V was trimmed by 4 bases and J by 2 bases, leaving 3 bases between them. The CDR3 totals 12 residues.

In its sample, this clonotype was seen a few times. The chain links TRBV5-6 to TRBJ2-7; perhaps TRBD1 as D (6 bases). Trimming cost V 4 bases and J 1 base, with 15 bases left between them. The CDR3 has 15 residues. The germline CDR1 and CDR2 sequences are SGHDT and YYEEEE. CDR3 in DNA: TGTGCCAGCAGCCCAAACAGGGTTGGGTCCTACGAGCAGTACGTC. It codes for CASSPNRVGSYEQYV.

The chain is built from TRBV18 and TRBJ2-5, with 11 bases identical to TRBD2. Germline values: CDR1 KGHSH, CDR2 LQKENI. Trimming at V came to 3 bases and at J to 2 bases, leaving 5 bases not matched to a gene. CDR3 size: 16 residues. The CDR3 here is CASSPGLAAIQETQYF. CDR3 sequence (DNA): TGTGCCAGCTCACCGGGACTAGCGGCGATACAAGAGACCCAGTACTTC.

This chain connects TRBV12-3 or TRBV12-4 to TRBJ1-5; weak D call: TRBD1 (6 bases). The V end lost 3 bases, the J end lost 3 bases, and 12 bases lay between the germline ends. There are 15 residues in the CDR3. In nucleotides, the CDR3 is TGTGCCAGCAGTTTGCTCGGGACAAACAATCAGCCCCAGCATTTT. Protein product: CASSLLGTNNQPQHF.

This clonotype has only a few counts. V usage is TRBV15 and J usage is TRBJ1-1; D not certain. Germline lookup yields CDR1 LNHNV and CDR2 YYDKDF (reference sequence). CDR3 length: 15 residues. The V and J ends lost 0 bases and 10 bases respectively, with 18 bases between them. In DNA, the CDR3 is TGTGCCACCAGCAGAGAGGCAGTCGCGATGGATGGAGCTTTCTTT. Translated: CATSREAVAMDGAFF.

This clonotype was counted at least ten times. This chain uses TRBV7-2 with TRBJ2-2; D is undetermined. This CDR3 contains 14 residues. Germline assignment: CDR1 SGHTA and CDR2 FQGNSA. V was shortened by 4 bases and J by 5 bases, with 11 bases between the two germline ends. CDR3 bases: TGTGCCAGCAGCTCCGGCCCGGCAACCGGGGAGCTGTTTTTT. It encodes CASSSGPATGELFF. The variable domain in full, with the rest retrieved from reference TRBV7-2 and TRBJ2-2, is GAGVSQSPSNKVTEKGKDVELRCDPISGHTALYWYRQSLGQGLEFLIYFQGNSAPDKSGLPSDRFSAERTGGSVSTLTIQRTQQEDSAVYLCASSSGPATGELFFGEGSRLTVL.

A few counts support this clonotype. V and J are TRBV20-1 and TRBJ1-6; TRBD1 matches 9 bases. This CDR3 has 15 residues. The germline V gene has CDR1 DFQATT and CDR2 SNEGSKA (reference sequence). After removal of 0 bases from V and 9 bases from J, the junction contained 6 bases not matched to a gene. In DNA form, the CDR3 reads TGCAGTGCTAGAGACCCCGGACAGGGGAGTTCACCCCTCCACTTT. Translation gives CSARDPGQGSSPLHF.

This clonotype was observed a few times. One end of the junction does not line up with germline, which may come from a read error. The CDR3 DNA reads TGTGCCACCAGTGACTCCCACAATGAGCAGTTCTTC. It is translated as CATSDSHNEQFF. The rearrangement links TRBV24-1 to TRBJ2-1, with D unclear. From germline, CDR1 is KGHDR and CDR2 SFDVKD. The CDR3 is made up of 12 amino acids.

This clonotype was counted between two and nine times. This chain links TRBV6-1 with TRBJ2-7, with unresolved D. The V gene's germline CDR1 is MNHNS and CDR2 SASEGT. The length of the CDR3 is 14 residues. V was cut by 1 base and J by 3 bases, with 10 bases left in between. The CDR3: CASSEEGPVYEQYV. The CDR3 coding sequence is TGTGCCAGCAGTGAAGAGGGTCCCGTCTACGAGCAGTACGTC.

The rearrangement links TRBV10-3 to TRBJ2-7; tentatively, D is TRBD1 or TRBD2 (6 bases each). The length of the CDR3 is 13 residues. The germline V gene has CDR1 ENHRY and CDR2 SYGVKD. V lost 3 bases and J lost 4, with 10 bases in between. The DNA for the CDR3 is TGTGCCATCAGTGATAGGGGGGCATACGAGCAGTACGTC. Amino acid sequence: CAISDRGAYEQYV.

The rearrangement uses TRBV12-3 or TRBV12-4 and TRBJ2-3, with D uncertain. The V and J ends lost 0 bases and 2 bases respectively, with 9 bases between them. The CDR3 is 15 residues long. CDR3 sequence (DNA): TGTGCCAGCAGTTTAGCGGGTAGAAACACAGATACGCAGTATTTT. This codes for CASSLAGRNTDTQYF.

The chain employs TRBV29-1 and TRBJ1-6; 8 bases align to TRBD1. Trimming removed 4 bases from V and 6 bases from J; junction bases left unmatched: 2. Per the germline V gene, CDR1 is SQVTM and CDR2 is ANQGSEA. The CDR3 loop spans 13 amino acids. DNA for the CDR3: TGCAGCGTTGGGACAGGGTCTAATTCACCCCTCCACTTT. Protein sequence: CSVGTGSNSPLHF.

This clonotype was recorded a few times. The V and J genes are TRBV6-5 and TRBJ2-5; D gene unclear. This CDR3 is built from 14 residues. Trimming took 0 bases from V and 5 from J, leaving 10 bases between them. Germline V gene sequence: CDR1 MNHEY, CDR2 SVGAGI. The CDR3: CASSYSPLGETQYF. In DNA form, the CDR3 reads TGTGCCAGCAGTTACTCGCCCCTTGGGGAGACCCAGTACTTC.

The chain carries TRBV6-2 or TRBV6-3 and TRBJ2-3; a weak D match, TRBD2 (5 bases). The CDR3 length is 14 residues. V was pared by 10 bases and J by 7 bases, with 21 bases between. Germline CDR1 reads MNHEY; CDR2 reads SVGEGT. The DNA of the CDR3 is TGTGCCACCCGAGGACTCCACGCTTCTAATACGCAGTATTTT. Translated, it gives CATRGLHASNTQYF.

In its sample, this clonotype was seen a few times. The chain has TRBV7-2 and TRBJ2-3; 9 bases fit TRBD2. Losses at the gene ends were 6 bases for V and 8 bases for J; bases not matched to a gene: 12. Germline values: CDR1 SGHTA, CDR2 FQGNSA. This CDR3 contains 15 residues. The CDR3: CASSPRDSGGRTQYF. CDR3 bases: TGTGCCAGCAGTCCTAGGGACAGCGGGGGGCGTACGCAGTATTTT.

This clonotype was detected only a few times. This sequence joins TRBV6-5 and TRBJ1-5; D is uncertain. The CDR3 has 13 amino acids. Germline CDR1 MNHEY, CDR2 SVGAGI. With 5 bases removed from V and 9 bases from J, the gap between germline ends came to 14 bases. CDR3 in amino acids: CASSPQDAAPQHF. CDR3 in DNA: TGTGCCAGCAGTCCCCAGGACGCCGCGCCCCAGCATTTT.

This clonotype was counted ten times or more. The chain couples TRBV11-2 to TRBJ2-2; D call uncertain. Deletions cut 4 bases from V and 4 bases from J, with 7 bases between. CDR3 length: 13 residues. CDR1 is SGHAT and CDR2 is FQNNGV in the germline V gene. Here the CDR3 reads CASSSAFTGELFF. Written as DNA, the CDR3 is TGTGCCAGCAGCTCCGCCTTCACCGGGGAGCTGTTTTTT. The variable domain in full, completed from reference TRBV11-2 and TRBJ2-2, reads EAGVAQSPRYKIIEKRQSVAFWCNPISGHATLYWYQQILGQGPKLLIQFQNNGVVDDSQLPKDRFSAERLKGVDSTLKIQPAKLEDSAVYLCASSSAFTGELFFGEGSRLTVL.